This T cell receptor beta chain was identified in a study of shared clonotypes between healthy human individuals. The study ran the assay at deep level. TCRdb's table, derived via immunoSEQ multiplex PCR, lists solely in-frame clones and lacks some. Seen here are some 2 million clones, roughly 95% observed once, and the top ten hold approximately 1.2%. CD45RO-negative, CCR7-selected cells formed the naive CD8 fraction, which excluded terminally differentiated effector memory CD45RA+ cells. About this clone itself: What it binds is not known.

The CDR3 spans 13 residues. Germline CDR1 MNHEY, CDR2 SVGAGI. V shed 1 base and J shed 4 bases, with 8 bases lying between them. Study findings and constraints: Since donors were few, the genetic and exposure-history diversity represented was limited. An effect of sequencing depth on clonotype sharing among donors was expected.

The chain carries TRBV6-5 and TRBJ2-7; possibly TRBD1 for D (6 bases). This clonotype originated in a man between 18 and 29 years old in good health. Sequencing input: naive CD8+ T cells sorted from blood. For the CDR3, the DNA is TGTGCCAGCAGTTACTTTACAGGGTACGAGCAGTACTTC. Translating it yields CASSYFTGYEQYF.